Shown below are 4 T cell receptor beta chains from a single sample sequenced in a study of blood T cell repertoires in COVID-19. Measured with immunoSEQ multiplex PCR; TCRdb has only the in-frame clones, and not every one. This table holds hundreds of thousands of clones, over 85% found once. Material: peripheral blood. These receptor sequences come from a man younger than 35 with COVID-19, enrolled during active disease.

J is TRBJ2-2 and V is TRBV2; D call uncertain. V was shortened by 0 bases and J by 2 bases, with 13 bases between the two germline ends. The CDR3 sequence is 17 residues long. Per germline, CDR1 SNHLY and CDR2 FYNNEI. CDR3 sequence reads: CASSEALGSSNTGELFF. In DNA, the CDR3 is TGTGCCAGCAGTGAAGCGCTTGGTAGCTCTAACACCGGGGAGCTGTTTTTT.

This sequence joins TRBV10-2 and TRBJ2-1, with 13 bases that match TRBD2. CDR3 length equals 15 residues. Trimming took 4 bases from V and 15 from J; bases not matched to a gene: 12. Germline CDR1 reads WSHSY; CDR2 reads SAAADI. The CDR3 reads CASSVSGLAGAGGFF. CDR3 coding DNA: TGCGCCAGCAGTGTTTCCGGACTAGCGGGAGCTGGTGGGTTCTTC.

The chain combines TRBV4-1 with TRBJ2-7; maybe TRBD1 (5 bases). Trimming pared 1 base from V and 7 bases from J, leaving 17 bases between. In germline, CDR1 is MGHRA, CDR2 YSYEKL. The CDR3 runs 15 residues. CDR3 nucleotide sequence: TGCGCCAGCAGCCAAGGGCAGGGCCCCATGGGAGAGCAGTACTTC. Translation: CASSQGQGPMGEQYF.

The chain links TRBV2 to TRBJ2-3, with 9 bases fitting TRBD2. The CDR3 loop spans 16 amino acids. The ends lost 4 bases at V and 5 bases at J; junction bases unmatched: 10. Germline values: CDR1 SNHLY, CDR2 FYNNEI. CDR3 loop: CASSVGGGANRDTQYF. CDR3 nucleotides: TGTGCCAGCAGTGTGGGCGGGGGGGCAAATCGAGATACGCAGTATTTT.